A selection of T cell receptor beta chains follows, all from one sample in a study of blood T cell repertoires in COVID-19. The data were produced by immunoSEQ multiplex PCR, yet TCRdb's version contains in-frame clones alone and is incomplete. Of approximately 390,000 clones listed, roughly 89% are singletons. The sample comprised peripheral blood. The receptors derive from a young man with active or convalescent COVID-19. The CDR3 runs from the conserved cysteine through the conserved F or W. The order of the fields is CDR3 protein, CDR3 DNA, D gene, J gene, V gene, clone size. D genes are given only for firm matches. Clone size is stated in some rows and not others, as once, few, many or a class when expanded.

CDR3: CASSDTAGLAEHNEQFF; DNA: TGTGCCAGCAGCGACACGGCGGGACTAGCGGAGCACAATGAGCAGTTCTTC; D: TRBD2; J: TRBJ2-1; V: TRBV7-9; size: NA
CDR3: CASSLGTGLNTEAFF; DNA: TGTGCCAGCAGTTTAGGGACAGGCTTGAACACTGAAGCTTTCTTT; D: TRBD1; J: TRBJ1-1; V: TRBV27; size: NA
CDR3: CASNNGGQGTGELFF; DNA: TGTGCCAGCAACAACGGGGGACAGGGCACCGGGGAGCTGTTTTTT; D: TRBD1; J: TRBJ2-2; V: TRBV6-5; size: NA
CDR3: CASSSGRGSYNEQFF; DNA: TGTGCCAGCAGCTCCGGTCGGGGGTCCTACAATGAGCAGTTCTTC; D: NA; J: TRBJ2-1; V: TRBV7-8; size: NA
CDR3: CASSVGTSGGARDEQFF; DNA: TGTGCCAGCAGCGTAGGGACTAGCGGGGGGGCGAGGGATGAGCAGTTCTTC; D: TRBD2; J: TRBJ2-1; V: TRBV9; size: NA
CDR3: CASSGGKTNYGYTF; DNA: TGTGCCAGCAGTGGAGGGAAAACTAACTATGGCTACACCTTC; D: NA; J: TRBJ1-2; V: TRBV2; size: NA
CDR3: CASSFGGLTGAGANVLTF; DNA: TGTGCCAGCAGCTTTGGAGGTCTGACAGGGGCTGGGGCCAACGTGCTGACTTTC; D: TRBD1; J: TRBJ2-6; V: TRBV5-8; size: NA
CDR3: CASSLVGGSTEAFF; DNA: TGTGCCAGCAGCTTAGTCGGGGGATCCACTGAAGCTTTCTTT; D: NA; J: TRBJ1-1; V: TRBV7-3; size: NA
CDR3: CASSSSGSYGYTF; DNA: TGTGCCAGCAGCAGTTCCGGGAGCTATGGCTACACCTTC; D: NA; J: TRBJ1-2; V: TRBV11-3; size: few
CDR3: CASSYAAKGYGYTF; DNA: TGTGCCAGCAGTTACGCAGCGAAGGGGTATGGCTACACCTTC; D: NA; J: TRBJ1-2; V: TRBV6-2/TRBV6-3; size: NA
CDR3: CASSPPGVAGYEQYF; DNA: TGTGCCAGCAGCCCCCCGGGAGTAGCGGGGTACGAGCAGTACTTC; D: TRBD2; J: TRBJ2-7; V: TRBV9; size: NA
CDR3: CASSKRDRGNYGYTF; DNA: TGTGCCAGCAGCAAGAGGGACAGGGGTAACTATGGCTACACCTTC; D: TRBD1; J: TRBJ1-2; V: TRBV6-6; size: NA
CDR3: CASSHQLAGGFGDTQYF; DNA: TGTGCCAGCAGTCACCAACTAGCGGGGGGGTTCGGAGATACGCAGTATTTT; D: TRBD2; J: TRBJ2-3; V: TRBV6-6; size: NA
CDR3: CASSQDRGTHEEQFF; DNA: TGTGCCAGCAGTCAGGACAGGGGAACCCACGAGGAGCAGTTCTTC; D: TRBD1; J: TRBJ2-1; V: TRBV28; size: NA
CDR3: CASSLDRDTEAFF; DNA: TGTGCCAGCAGTTTAGACAGGGACACTGAAGCTTTCTTT; D: TRBD1; J: TRBJ1-1; V: TRBV28; size: NA
CDR3: CASNKGFSDQPQHF; DNA: TGTGCCAGTAACAAGGGGTTTTCTGATCAGCCCCAGCATTTT; D: NA; J: TRBJ1-5; V: TRBV19; size: NA
CDR3: CASTPVIAGVYEQYF; DNA: TGTGCCAGCACCCCGGTGATAGCGGGGGTCTACGAGCAGTACTTC; D: TRBD2; J: TRBJ2-7; V: TRBV6-5; size: NA
CDR3: CASAPLGSGGYEQYF; DNA: TGTGCCAGCGCCCCACTCGGGTCAGGGGGCTACGAGCAGTACTTC; D: TRBD1; J: TRBJ2-7; V: TRBV5-4; size: NA
CDR3: CASSLVDRRKQETQYF; DNA: TGTGCCAGCAGCTTGGTGGACAGGAGAAAACAAGAGACCCAGTACTTC; D: TRBD1; J: TRBJ2-5; V: TRBV5-6; size: NA
CDR3: CASTIRGQAYNEQFF; DNA: TGTGCCAGCACCATTAGGGGACAGGCCTACAATGAGCAGTTCTTC; D: TRBD1; J: TRBJ2-1; V: TRBV27; size: NA
CDR3: CASSPPGTGGENGGYTF; DNA: TGTGCCAGCAGTCCGCCCGGGACAGGGGGCGAAAATGGTGGCTACACCTTC; D: TRBD1; J: TRBJ1-2; V: TRBV27; size: NA
CDR3: CASSKRYSGTSRETQYF; DNA: TGCGCCAGCAGCAAAAGGTACTCCGGGACTAGCAGGGAGACCCAGTACTTC; D: TRBD2; J: TRBJ2-5; V: TRBV4-3; size: NA
CDR3: CASSPGLAGVLTDTQYF; DNA: TGCGCCAGCAGCCCCGGACTAGCGGGGGTACTCACAGATACGCAGTATTTT; D: TRBD2; J: TRBJ2-3; V: TRBV4-1; size: NA
CDR3: CASSIWGQGSGANVLTF; DNA: TGTGCCAGTAGTATTTGGGGACAGGGCTCTGGGGCCAACGTGCTGACTTTC; D: TRBD1; J: TRBJ2-6; V: TRBV19; size: NA
CDR3: CASSSLSGPSTDTQYF; DNA: TGTGCCAGCAGCTCCTTAAGCGGCCCATCCACAGATACGCAGTATTTT; D: NA; J: TRBJ2-3; V: TRBV5-4; size: NA
CDR3: CASRPGTGDNYGYTF; DNA: TGTGCCAGCAGACCTGGGACAGGGGATAACTATGGCTACACCTTC; D: TRBD1; J: TRBJ1-2; V: TRBV28; size: NA
CDR3: CASSLQTGREKLFF; DNA: TGTGCCAGCAGCCTCCAGACAGGGAGGGAAAAACTGTTTTTT; D: TRBD1; J: TRBJ1-4; V: TRBV5-5; size: few
CDR3: CASSALTSGREYEQYF; DNA: TGTGCCAGCAGCGCCCTCACTAGCGGGAGAGAATACGAGCAGTACTTC; D: TRBD2; J: TRBJ2-7; V: TRBV11-2; size: NA
CDR3: CASSLLVATNEKLFF; DNA: TGTGCCAGTAGTCTCCTGGTAGCAACTAATGAAAAACTGTTTTTT; D: NA; J: TRBJ1-4; V: TRBV19; size: NA
CDR3: CASSPDRGQPQHF; DNA: TGTGCCAGTAGTCCCGACAGGGGACAGCCCCAGCATTTT; D: TRBD1; J: TRBJ1-5; V: TRBV19; size: once
CDR3: CASRTSGTSYEQYF; DNA: TGTGCCAGCAGGACTAGCGGGACATCCTACGAGCAGTACTTC; D: TRBD2; J: TRBJ2-7; V: TRBV6-6; size: NA
CDR3: CASSQDFGDRETEAFF; DNA: TGTGCCAGCAGCCAAGACTTTGGGGACAGGGAGACTGAAGCTTTCTTT; D: TRBD1; J: TRBJ1-1; V: TRBV14; size: NA
CDR3: CASSEVYRGNQPQHF; DNA: TGTGCCAGCAGTGAAGTTTACAGGGGCAATCAGCCCCAGCATTTT; D: NA; J: TRBJ1-5; V: TRBV2; size: NA
CDR3: CASSLTKEANEQFF; DNA: TGTGCCAGCAGCTTAACGAAGGAGGCGAATGAGCAGTTCTTC; D: NA; J: TRBJ2-1; V: TRBV7-3; size: NA
CDR3: CASSRVPKNIQYF; DNA: TGTGCCAGCAGTCGGGTTCCCAAAAACATTCAGTACTTC; D: NA; J: TRBJ2-4; V: TRBV28; size: NA
CDR3: CASTFERRAYGYTF; DNA: TGTGCCAGCACCTTCGAGAGGCGGGCCTATGGCTACACCTTC; D: NA; J: TRBJ1-2; V: TRBV21-1; size: NA
CDR3: CASSLRDFSNSPLHF; DNA: TGTGCCAGCAGCTTAAGGGACTTCAGTAATTCACCCCTCCACTTT; D: NA; J: TRBJ1-6; V: TRBV7-9; size: once
CDR3: CASRLQEATNEKLFF; DNA: TGTGCCAGCAGACTGCAGGAGGCAACTAATGAAAAACTGTTTTTT; D: NA; J: TRBJ1-4; V: TRBV28; size: NA
CDR3: CASSPPSRGLQETQYF; DNA: TGTGCCAGCTCACCACCTAGCAGGGGGCTCCAAGAGACCCAGTACTTC; D: TRBD1; J: TRBJ2-5; V: TRBV18; size: NA
CDR3: CASRTVGNQPQHF; DNA: TGTGCCTCACGGACAGTCGGCAATCAGCCCCAGCATTTT; D: NA; J: TRBJ1-5; V: TRBV28; size: NA
CDR3: CASSSQGNSVDTQYF; DNA: TGTGCCAGCAGCTCCCAGGGGAACTCAGTAGATACGCAGTATTTT; D: NA; J: TRBJ2-3; V: TRBV9; size: NA
CDR3: CASRKVQGGNSPLHF; DNA: TGTGCCAGTAGGAAAGTCCAGGGTGGGAATTCACCCCTCCACTTT; D: NA; J: TRBJ1-6; V: TRBV19; size: NA
CDR3: CASSMGAEISPLHF; DNA: TGTGCCAGTTCCATGGGGGCGGAGATCTCACCCCTCCACTTT; D: NA; J: TRBJ1-6; V: TRBV6-5; size: NA
CDR3: CASSLLGGNTEAFF; DNA: TGTGCCAGCAGTTTATTGGGAGGAAACACTGAAGCTTTCTTT; D: NA; J: TRBJ1-1; V: TRBV28; size: NA
CDR3: CASSINRGPNTEAFF; DNA: TGTGCCAGCAGCATCAACAGGGGGCCTAACACTGAAGCTTTCTTT; D: TRBD1; J: TRBJ1-1; V: TRBV7-8; size: NA
CDR3: CASSLPKQGSGNQPQHF; DNA: TGTGCCAGCAGCCTCCCAAAACAGGGAAGCGGCAATCAGCCCCAGCATTTT; D: NA; J: TRBJ1-5; V: TRBV3-1/TRBV3-2; size: NA
CDR3: CASRRLSSYEQYF; DNA: TGTGCCAGCAGACGACTTAGCTCCTACGAGCAGTACTTC; D: NA; J: TRBJ2-7; V: TRBV6-5; size: NA
CDR3: CASSFMTSGDTDTQYF; DNA: TGTGCCAGCAGCTTTATGACTAGCGGGGACACAGATACGCAGTATTTT; D: TRBD2; J: TRBJ2-3; V: TRBV7-8; size: NA
CDR3: CASSSTSVGNQPQHF; DNA: TGTGCCAGCAGTTCAACCTCGGTGGGCAATCAGCCCCAGCATTTT; D: NA; J: TRBJ1-5; V: TRBV28; size: NA